This T cell receptor (beta chain) derives from a study of T-cell reconstitution after alpha-beta-depleted transplantation in children. For TCRbeta, the library was prepared with unique molecular identifiers. MiXCR was run by TCRdb on the PCR reads, yielding one entry per CDR3 protein. In the table there are 250,000 to 400,000 distinct CDR3 sequences, 23% of which are singletons. The CDR3 contains 13 residues. Trimming left V 8 bases short and J 6 bases short, with 14 bases between. The germline CDR1 and CDR2 sequences are SNHLY and FYNNEI. Source: PBMCs, mostly from graft donor cells, taken 180 days after TCRalphabeta/CD19-depleted stem cell transplant. The sequence was obtained from a male patient under 18 who had a stem cell transplant for acute lymphoblastic leukemia, so the T cells may come from the graft donor. This chain connects TRBV2 to TRBJ2-1; either TRBD1 or TRBD2 may fit D (5 bases each). The CDR3 reads CASDRDAFNEQFF. The CDR3 DNA follows: TGTGCCAGCGACCGGGACGCCTTCAATGAGCAGTTCTTC.